This T cell receptor (beta chain) was identified in a study of blood T cell repertoires in COVID-19. Looking at the study overall: Collection of acute and convalescent COVID-19 samples took place in the United States, Italy and Spain. The cDNA or gDNA used as material had been derived from T cells, B-cell-depleted T cells, or PBMCs.

Per the original data handling: Nucleated cell number was recorded as an estimate derived from reference gene primer amplification. Data came from immunoSEQ multiplex PCR; TCRdb stores just in-frame clones and leaves some out. The V and J calls and clone size come from that table; D and trimming were worked out from the DNA. Found here are roughly 200,000 clones, around 81% of them singletons; the top ten hold more than 9.5%. CDR3 size: 14 residues. V was cut by 1 base and J by 6 bases, with 9 bases left in between. CDR1 LGHDT and CDR2 YNNKEL come from the germline V gene (reference sequence). Patients in Seattle were enrolled during active infection, then followed longitudinally.

This clonotype was obtained from a woman between 40 and 50 years old with COVID-19, enrolled during active disease. This chain connects TRBV3-1 (or the pseudogene TRBV3-2) to TRBJ2-2; a possible D gene is TRBD2 (6 bases). Sequencing was carried out using peripheral blood. CDR3 region: CASSQVTGAGELFF. The CDR3, as DNA: TGTGCCAGCAGCCAAGTGACGGGAGCCGGGGAGCTGTTTTTT.